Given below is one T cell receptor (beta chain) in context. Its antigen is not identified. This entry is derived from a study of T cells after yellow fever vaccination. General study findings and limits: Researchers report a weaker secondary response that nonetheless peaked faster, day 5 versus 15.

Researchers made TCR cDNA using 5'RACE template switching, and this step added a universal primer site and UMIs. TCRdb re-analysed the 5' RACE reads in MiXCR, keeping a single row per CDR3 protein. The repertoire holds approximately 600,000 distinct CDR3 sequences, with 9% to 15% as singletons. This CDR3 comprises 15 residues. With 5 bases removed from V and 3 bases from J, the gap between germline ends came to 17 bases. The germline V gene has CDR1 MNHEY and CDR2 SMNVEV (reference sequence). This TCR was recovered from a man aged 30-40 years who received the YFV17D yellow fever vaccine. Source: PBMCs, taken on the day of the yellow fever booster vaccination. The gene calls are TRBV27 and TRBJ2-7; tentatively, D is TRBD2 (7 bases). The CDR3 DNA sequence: TGTGCCAGCAGTCCTCGGGGGGCTGTTTTCTACGAGCAGTACTTC. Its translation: CASSPRGAVFYEQYF.